The present T cell receptor beta chain was sequenced within a study of identical twins. Each donor (without exception) was a healthy Caucasian. MiXCR, run by TCRdb on the 5' RACE reads, gives a single entry per CDR3 protein. The table lists about 500,000 distinct CDR3 sequences, around 15% of them singletons, with more than 0.8% in the top ten. Many counts were recorded for this clonotype. These records were also assigned to another study, of yellow fever vaccine responses in identical twins. In that study: Twins reportedly had a vaccine T cell response that seemed partly convergent, partly personalized.

The source is a woman under 30 in good health. Sequencing was done on a sample of CD4+ T cells sorted from blood.

The CDR3 coding sequence is TGTGCCAGCAGCCCCAGACAGGCCCCCGAGTACTTC. Protein: CASSPRQAPEYF. The chain couples TRBV12-3 or TRBV12-4 to TRBJ2-7, with D perhaps TRBD1 (6 bases). Trimming removed 6 bases from V and 11 bases from J, with 17 bases in between. The CDR3 totals 12 residues.